This is a list of T cell receptor beta chains from one sample in a study of shared clonotypes between healthy human individuals. Generated by immunoSEQ multiplex PCR, the TCRdb table keeps only in-frame clones and is missing some. The sample includes approximately 840,000 clones, around 96% of them seen just once. Sequenced material: naive CD8+ T cells sorted from blood. The receptors here all came from a man aged 25-45 years in good health. Both conserved end residues are part of each CDR3. D genes are given only for firm matches. Not all rows give a size; the values are once, few, many and, for expanded clones, a class.

V,J,D,size,CDR3,DNA
TRBV27,TRBJ2-1,.,.,CASSLYGSGLNEQFF,TGTGCCAGCAGTTTATACGGTTCCGGACTGAATGAGCAGTTCTTC
TRBV4-3,TRBJ2-1,.,.,CASSQDGGSYNEQFF,TGCGCCAGCAGCCAAGATGGTGGCAGCTACAATGAGCAGTTCTTC
TRBV19,TRBJ1-5,.,.,CASSSRESYQPQHF,TGTGCCAGTAGTTCCAGGGAAAGTTATCAGCCCCAGCATTTT
TRBV14,TRBJ2-7,TRBD2,.,CASSQDLSGRTDEQYF,TGTGCCAGCAGCCAAGATCTGAGCGGGAGGACTGATGAGCAGTACTTC
TRBV29-1,TRBJ1-1,.,once,CSVDLGATEAFF,TGCAGCGTTGATCTAGGGGCCACTGAAGCTTTCTTT
TRBV5-4,TRBJ2-3,TRBD2,.,CASSFRLAITDTQYF,TGTGCCAGCAGCTTCAGACTAGCGATTACAGATACGCAGTATTTT
TRBV15,TRBJ1-1,.,once,CATSRGPWKATNTEAFF,TGTGCCACCAGCAGGGGCCCCTGGAAGGCAACGAACACTGAAGCTTTCTTT
TRBV5-8,TRBJ1-1,TRBD1,.,CASRFDRDTANTEAFF,TGTGCCAGCAGGTTTGACAGGGACACCGCGAACACTGAAGCTTTCTTT
TRBV29-1,TRBJ1-1,.,once,CSVEMQNTEAFF,TGCAGCGTAGAAATGCAGAACACTGAAGCTTTCTTT
TRBV4-2,TRBJ2-7,TRBD1,.,CASSQVATGYSYEQYF,TGTGCCAGCAGCCAAGTGGCGACAGGGTATTCCTACGAGCAGTACTTC
TRBV10-1,TRBJ2-1,.,.,CASNGGSALGEQFF,TGCGCCAGTAACGGAGGGTCCGCCTTGGGGGAGCAGTTCTTC
TRBV19,TRBJ2-1,TRBD1,.,CASSRQGISYNEQFF,TGTGCCAGTAGTAGACAGGGGATCTCCTACAATGAGCAGTTCTTC
TRBV10-3,TRBJ2-3,.,.,CAIGTDTQYF,TGTGCCATCGGAACAGATACGCAGTATTTT
TRBV19,TRBJ2-7,.,.,CASRSPNYEQYF,TGTGCCAGTAGATCTCCCAACTACGAGCAGTACTTC
TRBV29-1,TRBJ2-1,.,.,CSVEDQRVNEQFF,TGCAGCGTTGAAGATCAACGGGTCAATGAGCAGTTCTTC
TRBV7-6,TRBJ2-1,.,.,CASSLAQSGPVGNEQFF,TGTGCCAGCAGCTTAGCCCAAAGCGGTCCGGTCGGGAATGAGCAGTTCTTC
TRBV7-9,TRBJ2-1,.,.,CASSSTLPRGGYNEQFF,TGTGCCAGCAGCTCTACCCTCCCCAGGGGAGGCTACAATGAGCAGTTCTTC
TRBV4-1,TRBJ2-5,.,.,CASSGGPETQYF,TGCGCCAGCAGTGGGGGCCCAGAGACCCAGTACTTC
TRBV2,TRBJ2-1,.,.,CASRDPQQFF,TGTGCCAGCAGGGACCCGCAGCAGTTCTTC
TRBV5-1,TRBJ2-7,.,.,CASGEARGASF,TGCGCCAGCGGCGAGGCTCGAGGCGCATCCTTC
TRBV13,TRBJ2-3,.,.,CASSLERTSTDTQYF,TGTGCCAGCAGCTTAGAGAGAACGAGCACAGATACGCAGTATTTT
TRBV29-1,TRBJ1-1,.,.,CSVDGQKEAFF,TGCAGCGTCGATGGCCAGAAAGAAGCTTTCTTT
TRBV11-3,TRBJ2-1,TRBD2,.,CASSRREGLYNEQFF,TGTGCCAGCAGCCGACGGGAGGGCCTCTACAATGAGCAGTTCTTC
TRBV29-1,TRBJ2-3,.,.,CSVPGRTDTQYF,TGCAGCGTTCCGGGGCGCACAGATACGCAGTATTTT
TRBV27,TRBJ2-7,.,.,CASSPYPRMSYEQYF,TGTGCCAGCAGTCCTTATCCCCGGATGTCCTACGAGCAGTACTTC
TRBV15,TRBJ2-4,.,.,CATSRERGRGNIQYF,TGTGCCACCAGCAGAGAGAGGGGAAGGGGAAACATTCAGTACTTC
TRBV7-9,TRBJ1-3,.,.,CASSSDGTGGGNTIYF,TGTGCCAGCAGCTCCGATGGGACCGGAGGGGGAAACACCATATATTTT
TRBV4-1,TRBJ2-1,TRBD2,.,CASSQAPPGLAYNEQFF,TGCGCCAGCAGCCAAGCACCTCCGGGACTAGCCTACAATGAGCAGTTCTTC
TRBV6-4,TRBJ2-1,TRBD1,.,CASSPGTEFNEQFF,TGTGCCAGCAGTCCCGGGACAGAATTCAATGAGCAGTTCTTC
TRBV28,TRBJ2-3,TRBD2,.,CASSFSTSADTQYF,TGTGCCAGCAGTTTCTCGACTAGCGCAGATACGCAGTATTTT
TRBV11-2,TRBJ2-2,.,.,CASSSDTSGELFF,TGTGCCAGCAGCTCAGATACGAGCGGGGAGCTGTTTTTT
TRBV7-6,TRBJ1-1,.,once,CASSLGTENTEAFF,TGTGCCAGCAGCTTAGGGACAGAGAACACTGAAGCTTTCTTT
TRBV15,TRBJ1-1,.,.,CATSRESNTEAFF,TGTGCCACCAGCAGAGAGTCCAACACTGAAGCTTTCTTT
TRBV5-8,TRBJ2-1,.,once,CASSSMGGSSYNEQFF,TGTGCCAGCAGCTCTATGGGGGGCAGCTCCTACAATGAGCAGTTCTTC
TRBV9,TRBJ2-7,.,.,CASREDSNSYEQYF,TGTGCCAGCAGAGAGGACAGTAACTCCTACGAGCAGTACTTC
TRBV11-2,TRBJ2-7,.,.,CASSLGNSLEQYF,TGTGCCAGCAGCTTAGGTAATAGTCTGGAGCAGTACTTC
TRBV27,TRBJ2-7,.,once,CASTHLPTYEQYF,TGTGCCAGCACGCATCTCCCTACCTACGAGCAGTACTTC
TRBV5-1,TRBJ2-3,.,.,CASSPDFGTDTQYF,TGCGCCAGCAGCCCCGATTTCGGCACAGATACGCAGTATTTT
TRBV11-3,TRBJ2-2,.,.,CASSPLSMGTGELFF,TGTGCCAGCAGCCCATTATCCATGGGAACCGGGGAGCTGTTTTTT
TRBV10-3,TRBJ2-7,TRBD1,.,CAIRAGQASSYEQYF,TGTGCCATCAGAGCTGGACAGGCTTCGTCCTACGAGCAGTACTTC
TRBV15,TRBJ2-1,TRBD2,.,CATQGGRVSYNEQFF,TGTGCCACCCAAGGCGGGAGGGTTTCCTACAATGAGCAGTTCTTC
TRBV7-9,TRBJ2-3,TRBD1,.,CASRSDRSTDTQYF,TGTGCCAGCAGATCGGACAGGAGCACAGATACGCAGTATTTT
TRBV15,TRBJ2-3,.,.,CATSLKRGDTQYF,TGTGCCACCAGCCTTAAGCGAGGCGATACGCAGTATTTT
TRBV19,TRBJ2-7,TRBD2,.,CASSITSGPTYEQYF,TGTGCCAGTAGTATAACTAGCGGTCCTACCTACGAGCAGTACTTC